These T cell receptor beta chains were read from a single sample in a study of cytomegalovirus exposure and HLA in healthy donors. Profiled with immunoSEQ multiplex PCR; TCRdb holds only in-frame clones, not every one. The sample lists roughly 120,000 clones; roughly 88% were seen once. Input material: PBMCs. The receptor source for this set is a young woman in good health and CMV-seropositive. The CDR3 runs from the conserved cysteine through the conserved F or W. A D gene is named only where the DNA matches it firmly. Where a row states a size, it is once, few, many or the class of an expanded clone; other rows omit it.

NA TRBJ1-5 TRBV28 NA TGTGCCAGCAGCCGCCCGAGTAAAGTCGGTCAGCCCCAGCATTTT CASSRPSKVGQPQHF
NA TRBJ2-3 TRBV5-1 NA TGCGCCAGCAGACTAACGATCATCACAGATACGCAGTATTTT CASRLTIITDTQYF
NA TRBJ1-1 TRBV20-1 NA TGCAGTGCTAGTAAGAGTCCTTTCTTT CSASKSPFF
TRBD1 TRBJ1-2 TRBV7-9 NA TGTGCCAGCAGCTCAGGGACAGGCGGCTATGGCTACACCTTC CASSSGTGGYGYTF
TRBD2 TRBJ2-1 TRBV13 NA TGTGCCAGCAGCCCGGGGACTAGGGAAGGATTCTTC CASSPGTREGFF
NA TRBJ1-1 TRBV6-5 NA TGTGCCAGCAGTGCCTCCCAGGGGCCGAACACTGAAGCTTTCTTT CASSASQGPNTEAFF
NA TRBJ2-3 TRBV23-1 NA TGCGCCAGTAGCTCGGGGGCAGATACGCAGTATTTT CASSSGADTQYF
TRBD1 TRBJ1-1 TRBV19 NA TGTGCCAGTAGTTTGCGACAGGGGGCTTTGAACACTGAAGCTTTCTTT CASSLRQGALNTEAFF
TRBD1 TRBJ2-7 TRBV5-3 NA TGTGCCAGAAGCTTATGGGGGATGGACAGGGGGTGCGAGCAGTACTTC CARSLWGMDRGCEQYF
TRBD2 TRBJ2-3 TRBV2 NA TGTGCCAGCACCCCAGGTGGGCTAGCGGGGGGAAATACGCAGTATTTT CASTPGGLAGGNTQYF
TRBD1 TRBJ1-3 TRBV27 NA TGTGCCAGCAGGGCCGGGACAGCAATCTCTGGAAACACCATATATTTT CASRAGTAISGNTIYF
TRBD2 TRBJ2-2 TRBV6-6 NA TGTGCCAGCAGTCAACGGGGGGGCGAGACCGGGGAGCTGTTTTTT CASSQRGGETGELFF
NA TRBJ2-3 TRBV6-5 NA TGTGCCAGCAGTCACAACGGCGGGGAGCCAGATACGCAGTATTTT CASSHNGGEPDTQYF
TRBD2 TRBJ2-1 TRBV7-9 few TGTGCCAGCAGCCCAAGGACTAGCGGGGGGAGTTACAATGAGCAGTTCTTC CASSPRTSGGSYNEQFF
TRBD1 TRBJ2-7 TRBV4-1 NA TGCGCCAGCAGCCAATCCCCGACAGGGTCCGAGCAGTACTTC CASSQSPTGSEQYF
TRBD1 TRBJ1-1 TRBV5-6 NA TGTGCCGGCAGCTGGACAGGGTTGACTGAAGCTTTCTTT CAGSWTGLTEAFF
NA TRBJ2-7 TRBV5-4 NA TGTGCCAGCAGCCTCAACAGTTACGAGCAGTACTTC CASSLNSYEQYF
NA TRBJ2-5 TRBV6-1 NA TGTGCCAGCAGTGAACAGGGGGGTCAAGAGACCCAGTACTTC CASSEQGGQETQYF
TRBD1 TRBJ1-6 TRBV25-1 NA TGTGCCAGCAGTGTTACAGGGGGGAGGTCACCCCTCCACTTT CASSVTGGRSPLHF
TRBD2 TRBJ2-3 TRBV29-1 once TGCAGCGTGGAGGGGCCAGCGGGGGGGTCCACAGATACGCAGTATTTT CSVEGPAGGSTDTQYF
NA TRBJ2-3 TRBV9 NA TGTGCCAGCAGCGTAGGATCCCAGGCAGATACGCAGTATTTT CASSVGSQADTQYF
TRBD1 TRBJ2-1 TRBV5-4 NA TGTGCCAGCAGTTATTCGGGACAGGGATACAATGAGCAGTTCTTC CASSYSGQGYNEQFF
NA TRBJ1-4 TRBV7-9 NA TGTTCCAGCAGCTTGCCTTCGGAGGTAACAACTAATGAAAAACTGTTTTTT CSSSLPSEVTTNEKLFF
NA TRBJ2-5 TRBV15 once TGTGCCACCAGCAGAGCTCCCGAAGAGACCCAGTACTTC CATSRAPEETQYF